This T cell receptor beta chain was identified during a study of blood T cell repertoires in COVID-19 (dated by TCRdb to 2018 to 2021). The study in broad terms: Samples covering the acute and convalescent phases of COVID-19 were provided by collaborators in the United States, Italy and Spain. The dataset comprised deeply sampled blood TCRbeta repertoires from subjects exposed to, actively infected with, or recovered from COVID-19. A freely available public database, intended as a resource for researchers studying the immune response to SARS-CoV-2, is where the repertoires were released. The samples were drawn from two sources: the first 160 participants of the ongoing ImmuneRACE study, and 1,000 to 1,500 subjects contributed by 6 global collaborators. The prospective study material was composed of cDNA or gDNA derived from T cells, B-cell-depleted T cells, or PBMCs. Sample metadata almost always included a de-identified subject ID, COVID-19 status, age in years and sex. Where available, HLA class I and class II types were obtained from metadata supplied by the sample provider rather than from assay-based typing.

In its sample, this clone was seen once. Its cognate antigen has yet to be identified. Base qualities are not provided; no much larger clone lies one nucleotide away. The germline V gene yields ENHRY for CDR1 and SYGVKD for CDR2. V loses 6 bases of germline sequence and J loses 1 base, and the interval between the two ends is 12 bases. From cysteine to phenylalanine, the CDR3 is 14 amino acids long. Just the 42-base CDR3 DNA is kept, in frame starting at base 1. Participants in the prospective study were enrolled through a virtual design, were aged about 18 to 100 years, and lived in some 24 United States geographic areas. Cohort assignment in the prospective study relied on participant-reported clinical history from a screening survey and a study questionnaire. ImmuneRACE Cohort 3 recovered participants were defined by two consecutive negative NP/OP PCR tests, healthcare professional clearance, or symptom resolution. Mobile phlebotomists in the prospective study collected whole blood, serum and a nasopharyngeal or oropharyngeal swab from every participant. Additional blood draws and questionnaires over an approximately two-month period could optionally be provided by prospective study participants. Prospective study blood samples were shipped either frozen or at room temperature before DNA extraction.

TCRbeta CDR3 regions were amplified from genomic DNA using the immunoSEQ Assay, a bias-controlled multiplex PCR. On the authors' methods: The number of nucleated cells in each sample was estimated from the amplification of reference gene primers within the assay. Sequence reads were collapsed and filtered to measure the absolute abundance of every unique TCRbeta CDR3 rearrangement. For each sample, productive Simpson clonality was calculated as the square root of Simpson's diversity index across productive rearrangements. Here the immuneACCESS table is served through TCRdb, limited to in-frame sequences with V and J called. Missing clones are a known gap in these copies; in checked studies unresolved V genes cover under half, and the rest lacks a known reason. V and J calls plus clone size are reproduced from that table; the DNA served to infer D and trimming. For this sample the table gives approximately 330,000 clones, of which under 90% were detected only once. The ten top clones hold over 9% of the sample.

The research as a whole found: Clinical and demographic metadata were provided uncurated, with the amount varying by source and participant.

Sample: PBMCs or T cells enriched from blood (not recorded which). The origin of this receptor is a woman in her 30s who had recovered from COVID-19. The V and J segments used are TRBV10-3 and TRBJ1-1, and the D gene may be TRBD1, 5 bases matching. The CDR3: CAISGGTRNTEAFF. The nucleotides are TGTGCCATCAGCGGAGGGACGCGGAACACTGAAGCTTTCTTT.